This T cell receptor (beta chain) was retrieved from a study of identifying expanded T cells in peripheral blood. Whole-study results and caveats: Technical replicates showed around 1.1 changed clones; approximately two weeks approximately 15; four weeks 19.

Trimming stripped 1 base from V and 7 bases from J, with 13 bases between. Per germline, CDR1 SGHVS and CDR2 FNYEAQ. This CDR3 has 15 amino acids. Produced via immunoSEQ multiplex PCR; TCRdb's table is partial and in-frame only. Here the sample spans 85,000 to 120,000 clones, around 89% being singletons. A note on this clone: Its antigen remains unidentified.

The receptor was isolated from a person aged 18 to 75 in good health. Material for sequencing was blood. V is TRBV7-6 and J is TRBJ2-2; a possible D gene is TRBD1 (5 bases). CDR3 sequence (DNA): TGTGCCAGCAGCTTAGAGGCAGGGAAAGGCGGGGAGCTGTTTTTT. Translated: CASSLEAGKGGELFF.